This T cell receptor (beta chain) was retrieved from a study of T cells in Graves' hyperthyroidism and ophthalmopathy. In the study overall: The authors collected peripheral blood at initial diagnosis, before any treatment.

Study observations and caveats: Most clonotypes that expanded in the thyroid above 0.001 also showed up in blood. Ophthalmopathy was identified by the model a median approximately 6.4 months ahead of onset.

The cohort's ophthalmopathy patients, a group with duration under 3 months, had a Clinical Activity Score of at least 3 and a NOSPECS grade of at least 4. A remark on this clonotype: Its specificity is unknown.

V was pared by 0 bases and J by 3 bases, with 4 bases of the junction left unmatched. This CDR3 has 15 amino acids. Germline CDR1 GTSNPN, CDR2 SVGIG (reference sequence). Amplification of TCR beta CDR3 regions used RNA as the template. With the HTBI primer set, the TCR CDR3 went through a first round of RT-PCR. Via MiXCR, TCRdb re-called the multiplex PCR reads, giving one row per CDR3 protein. The table has about 600,000 distinct CDR3 sequences, about 15% seen once. The sequenced material came from blood. The sequence derives from a woman in her forties or fifties with Graves' ophthalmopathy. The V call is TRBV30, the J call TRBJ2-2; the match to TRBD2 covers 7 bases. The chain's CDR3 is CAWSVPSGYTGELFF. The CDR3 region has the DNA TGTGCCTGGAGTGTGCCTAGCGGTTACACCGGGGAGCTGTTTTTT.